Shown below are 5 T cell receptor beta chains from a single sample sequenced in a study of blood T cell repertoires in COVID-19. The data were produced by immunoSEQ multiplex PCR, yet TCRdb's version contains in-frame clones alone and is incomplete. The profile shows 200,000 or so clones, roughly 90% of them singletons. Sequencing was performed on peripheral blood. The receptor set was obtained from a man aged 65 to 79 with acute or convalescent COVID-19.

V gene TRBV25-1 combines with J gene TRBJ2-7; TRBD1 matches at 10 bases. With 6 bases clipped from V and 5 bases from J, the junction kept 4 bases outside the gene matches. This CDR3 comprises 13 residues. Germline V gene lookup returns CDR1 MGHDK and CDR2 SYGVNS. The CDR3 is CASSRDRGHEQYF. The DNA for the CDR3 is TGTGCCAGCAGCCGGGACAGGGGCCACGAGCAGTACTTC.

CDR3 sequence (DNA): TGTGCCAGCAGCTTGGGACAGTATGGCTACACCTTC. Its protein is CASSLGQYGYTF. This chain links TRBV11-2 with TRBJ1-2, with 7 bases matching TRBD1. Germline V lookup: CDR1 SGHAT, CDR2 FQNNGV. The CDR3 length is 12 residues. With 3 bases clipped from V and 5 bases from J, the junction kept 0 bases outside the gene matches.

As to this clone: This likely comes from a read error, as the CDR3 has no conserved phenylalanine or tryptophan at its end. Because the CDR3's place on the DNA is in doubt, the DNA is left out and the CDR3 is given as listed by TCRdb. This chain connects TRBV28 to TRBJ1-2. The CDR3 spans 14 residues, counting both ends. The V gene's germline CDR1 is MDHEN and CDR2 SYDVKM. CDR3 sequence: CASSQHGRWGAGGL.

This chain connects TRBV7-3 to TRBJ1-1; TRBD1 is a possible D gene (6 bases). The CDR3 spans 13 residues. Trimming shortened V by 4 bases and J by 1 base, and 7 bases separated the two germline ends. The germline CDR1 and CDR2 sequences are SGHTA and FQGTGA. The CDR3 spells CASSWGQNTEAFF. The CDR3 DNA reads TGTGCCAGCAGCTGGGGACAGAACACTGAAGCTTTCTTT.

This sequence joins TRBV30 and TRBJ1-1; D is possibly TRBD1 (5 bases). The V gene's germline CDR1 is GTSNPN and CDR2 SVGIG (reference sequence). Trimming removed 4 bases from V and 5 bases from J, with 8 bases in between. The CDR3 has 11 residues. The CDR3: CAWTGRTEAFF. In DNA form, the CDR3 reads TGTGCCTGGACAGGGAGGACTGAAGCTTTCTTT.